Listed here are 17 T cell receptor beta chains from one sample, sequenced in a study of cytomegalovirus exposure and HLA in healthy donors. The study ran its PCR with 60 Vbeta and 13 Jbeta primers. Assay: immunoSEQ multiplex PCR; the TCRdb copy retains only in-frame clones and omits some. This sample has about 95,000 clones; 82% occur once, and the top ten carry about 3.4%. Sample: PBMCs. The receptors originated from a man under 40 in good health and CMV-seropositive.

V is TRBV12-5 and J is TRBJ2-7, with TRBD1 matching over 7 bases. The CDR3 has 14 residues. Losses at the gene ends were 6 bases for V and 0 bases for J; bases not matched to a gene: 5. CDR1 is LGHNT and CDR2 is FRNRAP in the germline V gene. The CDR3 reads CASGQGVSSYEQYF. CDR3 nucleotides: TGTGCTAGTGGGCAGGGGGTGAGCTCCTACGAGCAGTACTTC.

This chain joins TRBV25-1 and TRBJ2-3, with D hard to call. The CDR3 contains 13 residues. V lost 4 bases and J 6 bases, leaving 11 bases between the germline ends. Germline V gives CDR1 MGHDK, CDR2 SYGVNS. In DNA, the CDR3 is TGTGCCAGCAGTGGTCTAGAGAGCGATACGCAGTATTTT. Protein sequence: CASSGLESDTQYF.

The genes are TRBV28 and TRBJ1-2; D might be TRBD1 (6 bases). Germline V gene sequence: CDR1 MDHEN, CDR2 SYDVKM. The ends were cut back, 7 bases at V and 5 bases at J, with 17 bases in the middle. The CDR3 covers 14 residues. As DNA, the CDR3 is TGTGCCAGCACCGTAGAGGGGGACGGTTATGGCTACACCTTC. It yields the protein CASTVEGDGYGYTF.

The chain has TRBV28 and TRBJ1-2; D remains ambiguous. The CDR3 is 12 amino acids. The V end lost 5 bases, the J end lost 5 bases, and 9 bases lay between the germline ends. CDR1 is MDHEN, CDR2 SYDVKM, per germline. CDR3 DNA sequence: TGTGCCAGCAGTACAGCTCGATATGGCTACACCTTC. Its translation is CASSTARYGYTF.

The chain carries TRBV7-8 and TRBJ1-3, with 7 bases identical to TRBD1. Germline values: CDR1 SGHVS, CDR2 FQNEAQ. The CDR3 is made up of 14 amino acids. Trimming took 3 bases from V and 2 from J; bases not matched to a gene: 1. In DNA form, the CDR3 reads TGTGCCAGCAGCTTTGGGACAGCTGGAAACACCATATATTTT. This encodes CASSFGTAGNTIYF.

The chain recombines TRBV6-1 with TRBJ2-3, with D unclear. Germline values: CDR1 MNHNS, CDR2 SASEGT. V was pared by 2 bases and J by 1 base, with 10 bases between. The CDR3 spans 15 residues. The DNA for the CDR3 is TGTGCCAGCAGTGAATCCCCGACTCGCACAGATACGCAGTATTTT. Its translation is CASSESPTRTDTQYF.

The chain combines TRBV28 with TRBJ2-1; 11 nucleotides agree with TRBD2. In germline, CDR1 is MDHEN, CDR2 SYDVKM. The ends lost 6 bases at V and 6 bases at J; junction bases unmatched: 7. This CDR3 is built from 15 residues. CDR3: CASRAGTSGGNEQFF. CDR3 DNA: TGTGCCAGCAGGGCCGGGACTAGCGGAGGCAATGAGCAGTTCTTC.

This clone was counted between two and nine times. J is TRBJ2-7 and V is TRBV10-2, with 7 bases lining up with TRBD1. The CDR3 covers 11 residues. The V gene end was trimmed by 10 bases and the J gene end by 5 bases; junction bases not matched to a gene: 5. Germline V CDR1 and CDR2: WSHSY, SAAADI. The CDR3 coding sequence is TGCGCCATCTACAGGGGCAACGAGCAGTACTTC. Translating it yields CAIYRGNEQYF.

The genes are TRBV5-5 and TRBJ1-5; D is perhaps TRBD1 (6 bases). Trimming removed 4 bases from V and 4 bases from J, with 12 bases in between. From germline, CDR1 is SGHKS and CDR2 YYEKEE (reference sequence). The CDR3 length is 14 residues. CDR3 protein: CASSHGQPNQPQHF. CDR3 bases: TGTGCCAGCAGCCATGGACAGCCAAATCAGCCCCAGCATTTT.

The CDR3, as DNA: TGTGCCACCAGCAGAGATAGCGGAGGGGCAGGAGAGACCCAGTACTTC. It yields the protein CATSRDSGGAGETQYF. This chain links TRBV15 with TRBJ2-5; D possibly corresponds to TRBD2 (6 bases). The CDR3 contains 16 residues. V lost 0 bases, J lost 4 bases, and 15 bases lay in between. Germline V lookup: CDR1 LNHNV, CDR2 YYDKDF (reference sequence).

This chain connects TRBV11-2 to TRBJ1-1; the match to TRBD1 covers 7 bases. This CDR3 spans 15 amino acids. Germline V lookup: CDR1 SGHAT, CDR2 FQNNGV. Trimming took 5 bases from V and 5 from J; bases not matched to a gene: 11. The CDR3, as DNA: TGTGCCAGCAGCCCTATGACAGGGTGGGGAACTGAAGCTTTCTTT. Protein: CASSPMTGWGTEAFF.

The chain carries TRBV28 and TRBJ1-5; 9 bases match TRBD1. CDR3 length: 17 residues. Trimming at V came to 4 bases and at J to 1 base, leaving 8 bases not matched to a gene. Germline V lookup: CDR1 MDHEN, CDR2 SYDVKM. CDR3 sequence: CASSYDRGVASNQPQHF. The CDR3 DNA reads as TGTGCCAGCAGTTATGACAGGGGGGTCGCAAGCAATCAGCCCCAGCATTTT.

This clone has just a few counts. This chain uses TRBV4-1 with TRBJ2-1; D may be TRBD1 (6 bases). The CDR3 runs 15 residues. V was shortened by 0 bases and J by 9 bases, with 15 bases between the two germline ends. In germline, CDR1 is MGHRA, CDR2 YSYEKL. The CDR3 bases are TGCGCCAGCAGCCAAGATCTGCAGGGGCCTCGTGAGCAGTTCTTC. Translated, it gives CASSQDLQGPREQFF.

The sample holds one count of this clone. V usage is TRBV18 and J usage is TRBJ1-1; D not resolved. CDR1 and CDR2 from the germline V gene are KGHSH and LQKENI. CDR3 size: 13 residues. Trimming pared 5 bases from V and 7 bases from J, leaving 14 bases between. The CDR3 reads CASSGEWRSEAFF. The CDR3 DNA reads as TGTGCCAGCTCAGGGGAATGGAGGAGTGAAGCTTTCTTT.

V and J are TRBV28 and TRBJ1-2, with D perhaps TRBD1 (5 bases). The CDR3 is made up of 13 amino acids. Germline lookup yields CDR1 MDHEN and CDR2 SYDVKM. V was clipped by 4 bases and J by 5 bases, with 11 bases between them. This CDR3 reads CASSWGTRYGYTF. Written as DNA, the CDR3 is TGTGCCAGCAGTTGGGGCACCAGATATGGCTACACCTTC.

The chain employs TRBV2 and TRBJ2-7, with TRBD2 matching 7 bases. V dropped 7 bases and J dropped 2; count of bases not matched to a gene: 8. Per the germline V gene, CDR1 is SNHLY and CDR2 is FYNNEI. CDR3 size: 14 residues. CDR3: CASTDTSVAYEQYF. CDR3 nucleotides: TGTGCCAGCACGGATACTAGCGTAGCCTACGAGCAGTACTTC.

The V call is TRBV19, the J call TRBJ1-5, with D perhaps TRBD1 (5 bases). V lost 2 bases to trimming and J lost 4 bases, with 9 bases between them. The CDR3 contains 14 residues. Germline values: CDR1 LNHDA, CDR2 SQIVND (reference sequence). The CDR3 is CASSITAGNQPQHF. Here the CDR3 DNA reads TGTGCCAGTAGTATAACGGCAGGGAATCAGCCCCAGCATTTT.